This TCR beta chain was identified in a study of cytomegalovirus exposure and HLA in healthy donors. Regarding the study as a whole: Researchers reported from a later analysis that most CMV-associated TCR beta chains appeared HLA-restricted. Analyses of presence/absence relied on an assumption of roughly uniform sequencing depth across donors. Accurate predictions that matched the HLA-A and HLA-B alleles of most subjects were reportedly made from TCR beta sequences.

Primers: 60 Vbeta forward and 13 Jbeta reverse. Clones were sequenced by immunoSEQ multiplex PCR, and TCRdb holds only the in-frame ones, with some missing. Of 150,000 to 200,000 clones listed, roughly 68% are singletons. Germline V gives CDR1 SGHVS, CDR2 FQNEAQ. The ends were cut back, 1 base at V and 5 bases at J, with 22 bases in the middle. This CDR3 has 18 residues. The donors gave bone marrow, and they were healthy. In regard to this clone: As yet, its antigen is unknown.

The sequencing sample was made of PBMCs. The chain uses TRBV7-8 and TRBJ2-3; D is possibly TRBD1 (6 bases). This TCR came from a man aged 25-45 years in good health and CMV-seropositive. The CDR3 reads CASSLVATRARGKDTQYF. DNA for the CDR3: TGTGCCAGCAGCTTAGTAGCCACCAGGGCCAGGGGAAAAGATACGCAGTATTTT. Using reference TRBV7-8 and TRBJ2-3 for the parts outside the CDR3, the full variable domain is GAGVSQSPRYKVAKRGQDVALRCDPISGHVSLFWYQQALGQGPEFLTYFQNEAQLDKSGLPSDRFFAERPEGSVSTLKIQRTQQEDSAVYLCASSLVATRARGKDTQYFGPGTRLTVL.